This T cell receptor beta chain was captured in a study of T cell repertoires in cytomegalovirus infection. Study as a whole: As its CMV epitopes, the study selected recently identified HLA-C-restricted and well-studied HLA-B-restricted targets. Based on public TCR beta signatures, there were indications of CMV infection and of a matching HLA type. Notes on the study in general: There were carriers of CMV plus the relevant HLA, and cumulative public TCR beta family frequency identified them. CMV-specific HLA-C-restricted TCR beta clonotypes dominated the ex vivo response.

TCRdb independently ran MiXCR on the reads; one entry per CDR3 protein. The profile covers 830,000 or so distinct CDR3 sequences, with about 31% appearing a single time and 9.5% to 15% taken by the ten largest. Only a few counts were recorded for this clonotype. Its antigen remains unidentified. The CDR3 contains 11 residues. Germline loops: CDR1 ENHRY, CDR2 SYGVKD. The ends were cut back, 7 bases at V and 8 bases at J, with 11 bases in the middle. Here the sequenced sample was cultured CD8+ T cells from PBMCs, taken from culture after CMV antigen stimulation. V and J are TRBV10-3 and TRBJ1-2; no clear D gene. The TCR originated in a human donor in good health (CMV status not recorded). Some clones in this sample may be carry-over from other donors' samples. The CDR3 DNA sequence: TGTGCCATCACTGGACTCGAAGGCTACACCTTC. This translates into CAITGLEGYTF.